Described below is a single T cell receptor beta chain sequence and its context. The source of the sample is a study of blood T cell repertoires in COVID-19. Study-wide background: Researchers got acute and convalescent COVID-19 samples from the United States, Italy and Spain. PBMCs, B-cell-depleted T cells, or T cells were the source of the cDNA or gDNA that made up the material.

Under the authors' procedure: Amplification with reference gene primers provided the estimates of nucleated cell counts. Produced via immunoSEQ multiplex PCR; TCRdb's table is partial and in-frame only. The V and J calls and the clone size are those of that table, but D and trimming were determined from the DNA. The sample shows under 120,000 clones, roughly nine tenths of them seen only once. The V gene end was trimmed by 8 bases and the J gene end by 6 bases; junction bases not matched to a gene: 8. Germline V gene data show CDR1 as MNHEY and CDR2 as SVGAGI. The CDR3 sequence is 14 residues long. The receptor was isolated from a woman aged 80 or older with acute or convalescent COVID-19. Sequenced sample: peripheral blood. V and J are TRBV6-5 and TRBJ2-4, with 9 bases matching TRBD1. DNA of the CDR3: TGTGCCAGCCGGGTCCAGGGACAGGGAAACATTCAGTACTTC. Translating it yields CASRVQGQGNIQYF.